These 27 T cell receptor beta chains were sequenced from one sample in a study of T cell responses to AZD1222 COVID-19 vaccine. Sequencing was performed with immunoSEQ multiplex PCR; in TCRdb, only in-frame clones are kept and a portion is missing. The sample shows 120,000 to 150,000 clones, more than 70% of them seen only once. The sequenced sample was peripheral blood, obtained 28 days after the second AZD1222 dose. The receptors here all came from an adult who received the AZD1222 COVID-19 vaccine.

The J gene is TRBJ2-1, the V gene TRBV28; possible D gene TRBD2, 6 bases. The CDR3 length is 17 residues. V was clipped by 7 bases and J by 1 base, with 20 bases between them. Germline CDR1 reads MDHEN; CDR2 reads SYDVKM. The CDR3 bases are TGTGCCAGCACTCTAAATCCCCCAGGGAGGTCCTACAATGAGCAGTTCTTC. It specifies CASTLNPPGRSYNEQFF.

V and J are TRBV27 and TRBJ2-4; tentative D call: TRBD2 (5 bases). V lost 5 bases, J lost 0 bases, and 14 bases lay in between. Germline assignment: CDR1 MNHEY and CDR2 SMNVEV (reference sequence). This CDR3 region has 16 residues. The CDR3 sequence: CASSERLGLAKNIQYF. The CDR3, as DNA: TGTGCCAGCAGTGAGCGACTTGGACTAGCCAAAAACATTCAGTACTTC.

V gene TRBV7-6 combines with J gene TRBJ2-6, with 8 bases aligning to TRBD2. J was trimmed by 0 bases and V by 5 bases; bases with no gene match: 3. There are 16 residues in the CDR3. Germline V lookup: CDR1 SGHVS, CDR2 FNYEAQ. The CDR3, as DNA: TGTGCCAGCAGCCCCGGGGGGGCCTCTGGGGCCAACGTCCTGACTTTC. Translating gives CASSPGGASGANVLTF.

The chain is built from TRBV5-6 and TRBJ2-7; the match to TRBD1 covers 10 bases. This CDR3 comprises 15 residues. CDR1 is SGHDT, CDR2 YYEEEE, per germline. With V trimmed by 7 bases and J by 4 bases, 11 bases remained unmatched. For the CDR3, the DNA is TGTGCCAGCCGGGGTGAGGGGACAGGGGTATACGAGCAGTACTTC. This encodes CASRGEGTGVYEQYF.

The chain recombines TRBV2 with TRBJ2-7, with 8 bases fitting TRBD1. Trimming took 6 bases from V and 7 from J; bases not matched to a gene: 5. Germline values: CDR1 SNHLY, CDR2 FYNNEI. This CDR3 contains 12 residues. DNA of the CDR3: TGTGCCAGCAGGCAGGGGGCGGGGGAGCAGTACTTC. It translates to CASRQGAGEQYF.

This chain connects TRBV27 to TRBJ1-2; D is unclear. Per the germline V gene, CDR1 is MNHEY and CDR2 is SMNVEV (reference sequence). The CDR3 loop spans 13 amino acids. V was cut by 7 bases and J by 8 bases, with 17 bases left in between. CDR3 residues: CASIRLRRRGYTF. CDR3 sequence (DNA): TGTGCCAGCATTAGACTTCGCAGGCGCGGCTACACCTTC.

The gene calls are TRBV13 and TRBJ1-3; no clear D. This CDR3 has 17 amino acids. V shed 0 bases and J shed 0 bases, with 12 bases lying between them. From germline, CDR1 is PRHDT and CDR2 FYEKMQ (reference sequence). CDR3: CASSLGWQQFSGNTIYF. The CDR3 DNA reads TGTGCCAGCAGCTTAGGCTGGCAGCAATTCTCTGGAAACACCATATATTTT.

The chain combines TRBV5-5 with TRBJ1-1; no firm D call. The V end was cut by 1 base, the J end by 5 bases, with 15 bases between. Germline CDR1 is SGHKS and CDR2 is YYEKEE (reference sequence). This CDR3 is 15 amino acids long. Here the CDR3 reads CASSLFSTQGTEAFF. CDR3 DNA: TGTGCCAGCAGCTTGTTCTCAACACAAGGTACTGAAGCTTTCTTT.

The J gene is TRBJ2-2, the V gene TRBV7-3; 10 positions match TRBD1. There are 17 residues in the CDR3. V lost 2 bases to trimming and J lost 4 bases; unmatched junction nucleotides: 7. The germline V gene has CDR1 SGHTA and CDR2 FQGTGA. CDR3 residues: CASSLAGTGVITGELFF. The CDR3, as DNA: TGTGCCAGCAGCTTAGCCGGGACAGGGGTAATCACCGGGGAGCTGTTTTTT. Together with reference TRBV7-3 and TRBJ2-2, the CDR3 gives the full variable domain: GAGVSQTPSNKVTEKGKYVELRCDPISGHTALYWYRQSLGQGPEFLIYFQGTGAADDSGLPNDRFFAVRPEGSVSTLKIQRTERGDSAVYLCASSLAGTGVITGELFFGEGSRLTVL.

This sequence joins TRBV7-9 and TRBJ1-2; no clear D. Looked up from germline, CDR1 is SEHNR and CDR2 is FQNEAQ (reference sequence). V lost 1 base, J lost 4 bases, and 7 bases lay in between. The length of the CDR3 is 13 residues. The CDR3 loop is CASSLVGGYGYTF. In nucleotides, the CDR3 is TGTGCCAGCAGCTTAGTCGGAGGCTATGGCTACACCTTC.

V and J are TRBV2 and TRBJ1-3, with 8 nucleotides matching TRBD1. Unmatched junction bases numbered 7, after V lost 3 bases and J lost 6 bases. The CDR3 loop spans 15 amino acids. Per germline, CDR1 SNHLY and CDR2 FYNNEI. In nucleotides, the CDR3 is TGTGCCAGCAGTGAGCAGGGGGCCATGGTAAACACCATATATTTT. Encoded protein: CASSEQGAMVNTIYF. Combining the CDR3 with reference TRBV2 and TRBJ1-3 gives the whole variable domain EPEVTQTPSHQVTQMGQEVILRCVPISNHLYFYWYRQILGQKVEFLVSFYNNEISEKSEIFDDQFSVERPDGSNFTLKIRSTKLEDSAMYFCASSEQGAMVNTIYFGEGSWLTVV.

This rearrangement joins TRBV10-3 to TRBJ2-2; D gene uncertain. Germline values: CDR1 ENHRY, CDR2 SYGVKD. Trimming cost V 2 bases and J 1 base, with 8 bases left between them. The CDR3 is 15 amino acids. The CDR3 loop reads CAISEGKGNTGELFF. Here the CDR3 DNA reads TGTGCCATCAGTGAGGGAAAAGGGAACACCGGGGAGCTGTTTTTT.

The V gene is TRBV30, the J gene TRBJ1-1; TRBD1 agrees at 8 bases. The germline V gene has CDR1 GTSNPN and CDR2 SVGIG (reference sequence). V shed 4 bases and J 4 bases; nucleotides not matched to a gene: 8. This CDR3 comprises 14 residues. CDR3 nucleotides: TGTGCCTGGAACGCCGCCAGGGGGCTCACTGAAGCTTTCTTT. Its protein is CAWNAARGLTEAFF.

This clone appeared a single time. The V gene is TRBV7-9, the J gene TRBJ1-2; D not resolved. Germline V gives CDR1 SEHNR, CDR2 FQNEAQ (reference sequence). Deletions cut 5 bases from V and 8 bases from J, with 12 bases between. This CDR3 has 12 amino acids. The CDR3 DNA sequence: TGTGCCAGCAGCGTAAACACCTGGGGCTACACCTTC. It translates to CASSVNTWGYTF.

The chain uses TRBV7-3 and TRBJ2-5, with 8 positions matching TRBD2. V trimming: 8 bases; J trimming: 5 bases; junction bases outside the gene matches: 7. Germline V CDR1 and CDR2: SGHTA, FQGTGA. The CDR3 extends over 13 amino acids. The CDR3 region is CASGPGLGETQYF. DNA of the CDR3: TGTGCCAGCGGCCCGGGACTAGGGGAGACCCAGTACTTC. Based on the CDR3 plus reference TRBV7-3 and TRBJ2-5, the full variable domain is GAGVSQTPSNKVTEKGKYVELRCDPISGHTALYWYRQSLGQGPEFLIYFQGTGAADDSGLPNDRFFAVRPEGSVSTLKIQRTERGDSAVYLCASGPGLGETQYFGPGTRLLVL.

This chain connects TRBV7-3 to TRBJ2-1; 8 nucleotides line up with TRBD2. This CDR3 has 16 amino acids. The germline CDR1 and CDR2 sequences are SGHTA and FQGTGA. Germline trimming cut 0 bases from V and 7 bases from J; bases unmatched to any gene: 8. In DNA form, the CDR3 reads TGTGCCAGCAGCTTAACGAGGGCTAGCGGGTGGAATGAGCAGTTCTTC. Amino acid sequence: CASSLTRASGWNEQFF.

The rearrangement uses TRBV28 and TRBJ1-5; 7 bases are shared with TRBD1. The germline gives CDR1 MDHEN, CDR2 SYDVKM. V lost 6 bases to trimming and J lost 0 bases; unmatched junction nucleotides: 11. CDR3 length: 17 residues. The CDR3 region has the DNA TGTGCCAGCAGGCTACCACCGGGACAGACTAGCAATCAGCCCCAGCATTTT. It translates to CASRLPPGQTSNQPQHF.

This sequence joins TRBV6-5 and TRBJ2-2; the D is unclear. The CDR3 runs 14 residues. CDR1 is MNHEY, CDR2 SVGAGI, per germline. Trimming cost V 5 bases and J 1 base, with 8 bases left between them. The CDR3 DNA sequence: TGTGCCAGCAGTATAGTAGGGAACACCGGGGAGCTGTTTTTT. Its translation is CASSIVGNTGELFF.

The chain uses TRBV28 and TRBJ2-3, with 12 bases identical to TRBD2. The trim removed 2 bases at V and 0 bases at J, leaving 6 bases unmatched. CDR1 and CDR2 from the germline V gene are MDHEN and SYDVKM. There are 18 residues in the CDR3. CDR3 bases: TGTGCCAGCAGTTTACTAGCGGGAGGGCCGGGTAGCACAGATACGCAGTATTTT. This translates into CASSLLAGGPGSTDTQYF.

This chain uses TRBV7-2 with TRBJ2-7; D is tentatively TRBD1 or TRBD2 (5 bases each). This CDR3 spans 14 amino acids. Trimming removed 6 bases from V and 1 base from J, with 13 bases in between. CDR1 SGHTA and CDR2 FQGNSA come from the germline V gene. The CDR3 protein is CASRRDPMSYEQYF. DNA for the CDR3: TGTGCCAGCAGACGGGACCCCATGTCCTACGAGCAGTACTTC.

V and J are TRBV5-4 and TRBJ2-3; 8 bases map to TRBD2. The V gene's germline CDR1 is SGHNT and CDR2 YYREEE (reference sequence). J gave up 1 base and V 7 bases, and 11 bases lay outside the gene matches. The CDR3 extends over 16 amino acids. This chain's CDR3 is CASHLQAGEGTDTQYF. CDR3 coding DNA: TGTGCCAGCCATCTGCAAGCGGGAGAAGGCACAGATACGCAGTATTTT. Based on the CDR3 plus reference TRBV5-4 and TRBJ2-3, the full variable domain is ETGVTQSPTHLIKTRGQQVTLRCSSQSGHNTVSWYQQALGQGPQFIFQYYREEENGRGNFPPRFSGLQFPNYSSELNVNALELDDSALYLCASHLQAGEGTDTQYFGPGTRLTVL.

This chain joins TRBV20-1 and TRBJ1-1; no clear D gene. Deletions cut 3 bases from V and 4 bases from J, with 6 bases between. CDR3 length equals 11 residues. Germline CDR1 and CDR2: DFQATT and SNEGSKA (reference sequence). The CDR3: CSARGFTEAFF. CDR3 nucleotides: TGCAGTGCTAGGGGGTTCACTGAAGCTTTCTTT.

The CDR3 DNA follows: TGTGCCAGCAGCTCGAGCTATGGCTACACCTTC. This sequence encodes CASSSSYGYTF. This rearrangement joins TRBV7-2 to TRBJ1-2; D gene unclear. Germline V CDR1 and CDR2: SGHTA, FQGNSA. The germline V and J ends were trimmed by 4 bases and 4 bases, with 4 bases remaining between them. The CDR3 spans 11 residues.

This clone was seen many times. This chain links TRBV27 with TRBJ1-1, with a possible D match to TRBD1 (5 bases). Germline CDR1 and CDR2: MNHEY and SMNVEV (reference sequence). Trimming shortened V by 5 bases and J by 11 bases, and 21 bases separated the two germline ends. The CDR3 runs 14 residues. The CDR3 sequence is CASSPGGGPLWAFF. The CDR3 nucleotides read TGTGCCAGCAGTCCCGGGGGAGGCCCACTGTGGGCTTTCTTT.

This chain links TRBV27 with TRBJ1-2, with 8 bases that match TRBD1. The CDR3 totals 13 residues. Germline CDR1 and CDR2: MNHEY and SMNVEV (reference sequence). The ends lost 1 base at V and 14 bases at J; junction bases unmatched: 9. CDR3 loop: CASSLYGGDRQTF. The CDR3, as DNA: TGTGCCAGCAGTTTATACGGTGGGGACAGGCAAACCTTC.

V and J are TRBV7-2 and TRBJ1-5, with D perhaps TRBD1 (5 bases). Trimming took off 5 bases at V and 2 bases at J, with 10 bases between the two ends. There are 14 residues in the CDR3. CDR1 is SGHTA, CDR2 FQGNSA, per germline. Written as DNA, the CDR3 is TGTGCCAGCAGCCTCCGGGACGGCAATCAGCCCCAGCATTTT. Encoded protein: CASSLRDGNQPQHF.

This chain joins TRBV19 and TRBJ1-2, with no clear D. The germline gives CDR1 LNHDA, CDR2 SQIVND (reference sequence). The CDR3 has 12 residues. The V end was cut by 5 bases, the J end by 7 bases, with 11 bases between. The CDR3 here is CASSFGVSGYTF. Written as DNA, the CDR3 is TGTGCCAGTAGTTTTGGGGTCTCTGGCTACACCTTC.